This T cell receptor (beta chain) was documented in a study of metastatic and nonmetastatic thyroid tumors. This clone has a count of ten or more. Using MiXCR, TCRdb re-called clones from the PCR reads. This repertoire shows more than 13,000 clones, 10% to 15% found once; its top ten account for approximately 14%. CDR3 size: 15 residues. V lost 4 bases to trimming and J lost 7 bases, with 20 bases between them. The germline V gene has CDR1 SGHRS and CDR2 YFSETQ. Treatment of any kind had been given to no patient before thyroid surgery. The chain is built from TRBV5-1 and TRBJ1-1; no reliable D call. The sequence was obtained from a female donor with papillary thyroid cancer or a benign thyroid nodule (not recorded which). Some clones in this sample may be carry-over from other donors' samples. The sequenced material came from blood. The CDR3 region has the DNA TGCGCCAGCAGCGTAGTAACGCCCGGTAGTGGTGAAGCTTTCTTT. Translated, it gives CASSVVTPGSGEAFF.